The subject of this entry is one T cell receptor (beta chain). Its specific antigen is unknown. There are no base qualities to consult, and no much larger clone falls within one base. Other DNA variants within this sample encode the same CDR3. The germline V gene encodes CDR1 LNHDA and CDR2 SQIVND (reference sequence). V drops 1 base and J drops 3 bases, leaving 7 bases in between. From the cysteine up to the phenylalanine, the CDR3 has a length of 13 residues. Just the 39-base CDR3 DNA is kept, in frame starting at base 1. Using the deep immunoSEQ assay, multiplex PCR amplified TCR CDR3 regions from genomic DNA. Extracted genomic DNA from each cell subset was spread evenly across all wells of several immunoSEQ 96-well plates, with each plate serving as a replicate. Each replicate PCR for sorted subsets received around 210 ng genomic DNA, equal to about 30,000 T cell genomes. Purified libraries were quantified with a Qubit 3.0 fluorometer, sized on a Bioanalyzer 2100, and re-quantified with the KAPA Library Quantification kit. Every immunoSEQ 96-well plate was sequenced on a separate single-read 150-cycle Illumina NextSeq 550 flow cell. For the original study's pipeline: Because only junctional sequences without quality scores were contained in the immunoSEQ output, filtering matching that applied to full-length reads could not be performed. To assign V/J genes and CDR3, sequences were annotated against IMGT germline references using PyIR, a Python wrapper for IgBLAST v1.9. Any read was removed if the V/J assignment was weak (E-value above 1e-6), the CDR3 was missing, or the read contained stop codons, out-of-frame junctions, or ambiguous translated residues. A V3J clonotype was defined by an identical inferred V gene, J gene, and CDR3 amino acid sequence. To compute the percentage overlap between repertoires, the number of shared unique clonotypes was divided by the size of the smaller repertoire. Three approaches were used to assess repertoire richness: RTK rarefaction, the Chao1 estimator, and Recon v2.1 estimates of unobserved clonotypes. OLGA was used to compute generation probabilities for all TCRbeta clonotypes that the gDNA method yielded from a handful of donors. TCRdb mirrors the immuneACCESS table, restricted to in-frame sequences. Some clones are absent from its copies; in checked studies, under half trace to an unresolved V gene, and the reason for the others is unknown. From that table come the V and J calls and clone size; the DNA was used to work out D and trimming. The sample records about 2 million clones, 85% to 95% of which are singletons. The ten largest clones represent more than 0.9% of the sample.

These data are taken from a study of shared clonotypes between healthy human individuals (dated by TCRdb to 2018 to 2021). Concerning the study at large: The cohort included three men and a couple of women between 18 and 49 years of age. For each donor, CD4 naive and CD4 memory were each given three plates, CD8 naive was given two plates, and CD8 memory was given one plate. The study deeply sequenced blood TCR repertoires of about 5 healthy adults to estimate repertoire size and the extent of clonotype sharing between individuals. Libraries were prepared and TCR repertoires were sequenced by different laboratories using diverse techniques, in order to increase sequencing depth and limit assay-specific biases. Each donor's leukapheresis produced roughly between about 0.8 and 8.9 billion PBMCs. Study-level results and caveats: Sharing across a handful of donors was observed for around 5% of naive CD4, 3% to 3.5% of naive CD8, about 2.3% of memory CD4, and roughly 0.4% of memory CD8 clonotypes. Sampling was restricted to blood, and TCR repertoires in tissues likely differ from the TCR repertoires found in blood. Clonotypes shared by all four sorted-subset donors showed higher generation probabilities than non-shared clonotypes. Based on pairwise subsampling, the degree of clonotype sharing among donors was expected to be affected by sequencing depth. The small number of donors limited the genetic and exposure-history diversity represented. Naive subsets generally had larger estimated clonotype richness than memory subsets did. Incomplete sequencing was indicated by rarefaction of sorted-subset datasets, despite the large sequencing depth.

CD8 naive samples were obtained by positive selection for CCR7 among CD45RO-negative cells, yielding a CD45RA+CCR7+ population from which TemRA cells were excluded. Donors were healthy HIV-negative adults with no recently reported acute infections or vaccinations. All donors were Caucasian adults living in Nashville, Tennessee, USA. Blood was collected by leukapheresis, and PBMCs were isolated by Ficoll-Histopaque density gradient centrifugation and then cryopreserved in liquid nitrogen vapor phase. Purity and quantity of every magnetically sorted T cell population were checked by analytical flow cytometry. Genomic DNA was isolated from every sorted fraction and measured by UV absorbance on a Nanodrop 2000c.

Source material: naive CD8+ T cells sorted from blood. The cell subset or site label on this specimen signifies: CD45RA+CCR7+. The chain is made from TRBV19 and TRBJ2-7; the D gene cannot be named for sure. This clonotype was obtained from a man younger than 30 in good health. Read as DNA, the sequence is TGTGCCAGTAGTATAGGTCAGGACTACGAGCAGTACTTC. This yields the protein CASSIGQDYEQYF.